The clone carrying this T cell receptor beta chain was counted only a few times. Its cognate antigen is unknown. Germline CDR1 and CDR2: MNHNS and SASEGT. This CDR3 is built from 15 residues. The ends lost 2 bases at V and 3 bases at J; junction bases unmatched: 2. These data originate in a study of T cells in tumors after PD-1 blockade. Overall study context: Prior checkpoint blockade, systemic immunosuppressant use, or anti-cancer therapy within 4 weeks excluded patients. During anti-PD-1 treatment, some patients continued daily vismodegib 150 mg.

The assay was immunoSEQ multiplex PCR, and TCRdb's table has in-frame clones only and misses some. The profile shows about 20,000 clones, roughly 78% of them singletons. Overall study results and limits: Some novel exhausted tumor clones appeared in pre-treatment blood, suggesting peripheral recruitment.

This TCR was recovered from a human donor with basal cell carcinoma. The source material was PBMCs, sampled before anti-PD-1 treatment. V usage is TRBV6-1 and J usage is TRBJ2-1; TRBD2 agrees at 9 bases. This CDR3 reads CASSESSGSYNEQFF. DNA for the CDR3: TGTGCCAGCAGTGAAAGTAGCGGGAGCTACAATGAGCAGTTCTTC.